This note documents a single T cell receptor (beta chain) sequence. Its antigen is undetermined. Use of 60 Vbeta and 13 Jbeta primers characterized the PCR. Profiled with immunoSEQ multiplex PCR; TCRdb holds only in-frame clones, not every one. The sample shows just over 150,000 clones, 84% of them seen only once. V was shortened by 1 base and J by 4 bases, with 8 bases between the two germline ends. Germline V lookup: CDR1 LNHNV, CDR2 YYDKDF (reference sequence). The CDR3 spans 13 residues. This record belongs to a study of cytomegalovirus exposure and HLA in healthy donors. Points from the study as a whole: Associated with HLA alleles at 0.05 false discovery rate in a later analysis were over 15,000 TCR beta sequences. It was 164 TCR beta chains that were listed as cytomegalovirus-associated.

This chain connects TRBV15 to TRBJ2-7; D not certain. Sequencing was done on a sample of PBMCs. The source is a man aged 50 to 60 in good health and CMV-seropositive. CDR3 nucleotide sequence: TGTGCCACCAGCAGAGTTAGTTGGTACGAGCAGTACTTC. It specifies CATSRVSWYEQYF.